These T cell receptor beta chains were read from a single sample in a study of T cells in Graves' hyperthyroidism and ophthalmopathy. TCRdb re-called the multiplex PCR reads through MiXCR, storing one row per CDR3 protein. Among about 270,000 distinct CDR3 sequences listed, more than 20% were seen once. Sample: blood. These TCRs come from a woman aged 40 to 50 with Graves' ophthalmopathy. Each CDR3 is given with its conserved first and last residue. The D gene is left open where the match is weak. Clone size is shown for a subset of rows, as once, few, many or a class of expanded clone.

d_call: .; v_call: TRBV7-2; cdr3_length: 14; clone_size: many; j_call: TRBJ2-7; cdr3_nt: TGTGCCAGCAGCTTTTCCCCTGAAAGCTACGAGCAGTACTTC; cdr3_aa: CASSFSPESYEQYF
d_call: .; v_call: TRBV12-3/TRBV12-4; cdr3_length: 13; clone_size: few; j_call: TRBJ1-5; cdr3_nt: TGTGCCAGCAGTTTATCTCGGCAGCAGCCCCAGCATTTT; cdr3_aa: CASSLSRQQPQHF
d_call: TRBD1; v_call: TRBV11-3; cdr3_length: 15; clone_size: many; j_call: TRBJ2-2; cdr3_nt: TGTGCCAGCAGCTTAGACAGGGGGTTCACCGGGGAGCTGTTTTTT; cdr3_aa: CASSLDRGFTGELFF
d_call: TRBD1; v_call: TRBV13; cdr3_length: 16; clone_size: many; j_call: TRBJ1-5; cdr3_nt: TGTGCCAGCAGCTCGACAGGGGGCCTGAGCAATCAGCCCCAGCATTTT; cdr3_aa: CASSSTGGLSNQPQHF
d_call: .; v_call: TRBV6-1; cdr3_length: 15; clone_size: many; j_call: TRBJ1-1; cdr3_nt: TGTGCCAGCAGTCTGGACAGCCAAATCAACACTGAAGCTTTCTTT; cdr3_aa: CASSLDSQINTEAFF
d_call: TRBD2; v_call: TRBV6-1; cdr3_length: 15; clone_size: many; j_call: TRBJ2-3; cdr3_nt: TGTGCCAGCAGTGTAGAACTAGCGGGAGCAGATACGCAGTATTTT; cdr3_aa: CASSVELAGADTQYF
d_call: .; v_call: TRBV7-6; cdr3_length: 14; clone_size: many; j_call: TRBJ2-2; cdr3_nt: TGTGCCAGCAAAGGACTTGCGGGCACCGGGGAGCTGTTTTTT; cdr3_aa: CASKGLAGTGELFF
d_call: .; v_call: TRBV28; cdr3_length: 15; clone_size: many; j_call: TRBJ2-7; cdr3_nt: TGTGCCAGCAGCCCAGCAGGAGGGCCCCTCTACGAGCAGTACTTC; cdr3_aa: CASSPAGGPLYEQYF
d_call: .; v_call: TRBV5-1; cdr3_length: 16; clone_size: many; j_call: TRBJ2-1; cdr3_nt: TGCGCCAGCAGCTTGACGGCAGGGGCCACTTACAATGAGCAGTTCTTC; cdr3_aa: CASSLTAGATYNEQFF
d_call: .; v_call: TRBV6-5; cdr3_length: 14; clone_size: many; j_call: TRBJ1-5; cdr3_nt: TGTGCCAGCAGTTACGATATGGGGAATCAGCCCCAGCATTTT; cdr3_aa: CASSYDMGNQPQHF
d_call: .; v_call: TRBV20-1; cdr3_length: 16; clone_size: many; j_call: TRBJ2-6; cdr3_nt: TGCAGTGCCCGGACAGTCTTTCCCTCTGGGGCCAACGTCCTGACTTTC; cdr3_aa: CSARTVFPSGANVLTF
d_call: .; v_call: TRBV7-2; cdr3_length: 14; clone_size: many; j_call: TRBJ2-7; cdr3_nt: TGTGCCAGCAGCACCGGACAGCCCACTTACGAGCAGTACTTC; cdr3_aa: CASSTGQPTYEQYF
d_call: .; v_call: TRBV5-1; cdr3_length: 14; clone_size: many; j_call: TRBJ2-5; cdr3_nt: TGCGCCAGCAGCTTGGCCAAAAGGGAAGAGACCCAGTACTTC; cdr3_aa: CASSLAKREETQYF
d_call: TRBD2; v_call: TRBV12-3/TRBV12-4; cdr3_length: 17; clone_size: many; j_call: TRBJ2-2; cdr3_nt: TGTGCCAGCAGTTCCGGACTAGTGGCCGCAAACACCGGGGAGCTGTTTTTT; cdr3_aa: CASSSGLVAANTGELFF
d_call: .; v_call: TRBV30; cdr3_length: 14; clone_size: many; j_call: TRBJ1-1; cdr3_nt: TGTGCCTGGAGCGTCGGCAGGGAGGACACTGAAGCTTTCTTT; cdr3_aa: CAWSVGREDTEAFF
d_call: .; v_call: TRBV28; cdr3_length: 14; clone_size: .; j_call: TRBJ1-2; cdr3_nt: TGTGCCAGCAGTTTGATTGGGACACTATATGGCTACACCTTC; cdr3_aa: CASSLIGTLYGYTF
d_call: .; v_call: TRBV2; cdr3_length: 12; clone_size: many; j_call: TRBJ2-7; cdr3_nt: TGTGCCAGCAGTGCTGGGAGCTACGAGCAGTACTTC; cdr3_aa: CASSAGSYEQYF
d_call: TRBD2; v_call: TRBV6-1; cdr3_length: 15; clone_size: .; j_call: TRBJ2-7; cdr3_nt: TGTGCCAGCAGTCAAGCGGGAGGGGTCGTGGACGAGCAGTACTTC; cdr3_aa: CASSQAGGVVDEQYF
d_call: TRBD1; v_call: TRBV7-9; cdr3_length: 14; clone_size: many; j_call: TRBJ2-7; cdr3_nt: TGTGCCAGCAGGGCCGGGGACAGCTCCTACGAGCAGTACTTC; cdr3_aa: CASRAGDSSYEQYF
d_call: .; v_call: TRBV20-1; cdr3_length: 14; clone_size: many; j_call: TRBJ2-5; cdr3_nt: TGCAGTGCTTCCCCATGGCAGTACCAAGAGACCCAGTACTTC; cdr3_aa: CSASPWQYQETQYF
d_call: TRBD2; v_call: TRBV19; cdr3_length: 17; clone_size: .; j_call: TRBJ2-7; cdr3_nt: TGTGCCAGCAGTTTCCCCGGGACTAGCGGGGGGGCCTACGAGCAGTACTTC; cdr3_aa: CASSFPGTSGGAYEQYF
d_call: .; v_call: TRBV6-1; cdr3_length: 15; clone_size: many; j_call: TRBJ1-2; cdr3_nt: TGTGCCAGCAGTGAGCCCCGACAGGTCTTCTATGGCTACACCTTC; cdr3_aa: CASSEPRQVFYGYTF
d_call: .; v_call: TRBV24-1; cdr3_length: 15; clone_size: many; j_call: TRBJ2-6; cdr3_nt: TGTGCCACCAGTGACCAAGGTTCTGGGGCCAACGTCCTGACTTTC; cdr3_aa: CATSDQGSGANVLTF
d_call: TRBD2; v_call: TRBV12-3/TRBV12-4; cdr3_length: 12; clone_size: few; j_call: TRBJ2-7; cdr3_nt: TGTGCCAGCAGATCCACTAGCGGGAGTGCGTACTTC; cdr3_aa: CASRSTSGSAYF
d_call: .; v_call: TRBV30; cdr3_length: 12; clone_size: many; j_call: TRBJ1-1; cdr3_nt: TGTGCCTGGAGCGCACAGGGATCTGAAGCTTTCTTT; cdr3_aa: CAWSAQGSEAFF
d_call: TRBD1; v_call: TRBV30; cdr3_length: 14; clone_size: many; j_call: TRBJ1-6; cdr3_nt: TGTGCCTGGGACGCGGGACAGGCTAATTCACCCCTCCACTTT; cdr3_aa: CAWDAGQANSPLHF
d_call: .; v_call: TRBV27; cdr3_length: 17; clone_size: many; j_call: TRBJ2-2; cdr3_nt: TGTGCCAGCAGTCCTCCGCGTCGGGGCCTGGGCACCGGGGAGCTGTTTTTT; cdr3_aa: CASSPPRRGLGTGELFF
d_call: TRBD1; v_call: TRBV12-3/TRBV12-4; cdr3_length: 14; clone_size: many; j_call: TRBJ2-7; cdr3_nt: TGTGCCAGCAGTTTAGCCCCGACAGGGGGCGAGCAGTACTTC; cdr3_aa: CASSLAPTGGEQYF
d_call: TRBD1; v_call: TRBV12-3/TRBV12-4; cdr3_length: 13; clone_size: many; j_call: TRBJ2-7; cdr3_nt: TGTGCCAGCAGTAGGCAGGGGGCGTCTGAGCAGTACTTC; cdr3_aa: CASSRQGASEQYF
d_call: .; v_call: TRBV2; cdr3_length: 15; clone_size: .; j_call: TRBJ1-2; cdr3_nt: TGTGCCAGCAGGACAAACACGGTAGCTAACTATGGCTACACCTTC; cdr3_aa: CASRTNTVANYGYTF
d_call: .; v_call: TRBV12-5; cdr3_length: 12; clone_size: .; j_call: TRBJ1-2; cdr3_nt: TGTGCTAGTGGCTCATACGGGTATGGCTACACCTTC; cdr3_aa: CASGSYGYGYTF
d_call: TRBD2; v_call: TRBV6-5; cdr3_length: 16; clone_size: many; j_call: TRBJ2-7; cdr3_nt: TGTGCCAGCAGCGCCCTCTATGCGGGAGGGCCGGTCGAGCAGTACTTC; cdr3_aa: CASSALYAGGPVEQYF
d_call: .; v_call: TRBV10-2; cdr3_length: 15; clone_size: .; j_call: TRBJ2-7; cdr3_nt: TGCGCCAGCAGTGAGTCTAGCGGTAGCTCCTACGAGCAGTACTTC; cdr3_aa: CASSESSGSSYEQYF
d_call: .; v_call: TRBV6-5; cdr3_length: 13; clone_size: many; j_call: TRBJ1-6; cdr3_nt: TGTGCCAGCAGTTACAGGGATAATTCACCCCTCCACTTT; cdr3_aa: CASSYRDNSPLHF
d_call: .; v_call: TRBV5-6; cdr3_length: 17; clone_size: many; j_call: TRBJ1-1; cdr3_nt: TGTGCCAGCAGCTTGTATGGGACAAACGCCGCGGGCACTGAAGCTTTCTTT; cdr3_aa: CASSLYGTNAAGTEAFF
d_call: .; v_call: TRBV28; cdr3_length: 16; clone_size: many; j_call: TRBJ1-2; cdr3_nt: TGTGCCAGCAGTTTAGAGTTCGGCAGCCCAAGGAATGGCTACACCTTC; cdr3_aa: CASSLEFGSPRNGYTF
d_call: .; v_call: TRBV6-5; cdr3_length: 14; clone_size: many; j_call: TRBJ2-5; cdr3_nt: TGTGCCAGCAGTTCACAGGGATCCCAAGAGACCCAGTACTTC; cdr3_aa: CASSSQGSQETQYF
d_call: TRBD2; v_call: TRBV7-3; cdr3_length: 15; clone_size: many; j_call: TRBJ2-2; cdr3_nt: TGTGCCAGCAGCGTCCAAGCGGGGAGCACCGGGGAGCTGTTTTTT; cdr3_aa: CASSVQAGSTGELFF
d_call: TRBD1; v_call: TRBV6-1; cdr3_length: 11; clone_size: .; j_call: TRBJ1-5; cdr3_nt: TGTGCCAGCAGCCAGGGACAGACCCAGCATTTT; cdr3_aa: CASSQGQTQHF
d_call: .; v_call: TRBV28; cdr3_length: 15; clone_size: many; j_call: TRBJ2-7; cdr3_nt: TGTGCCAGCAGGCCCTTCATAGCGGAGCTCTACGAGCAGTACTTC; cdr3_aa: CASRPFIAELYEQYF
d_call: TRBD1; v_call: TRBV12-3/TRBV12-4; cdr3_length: 15; clone_size: .; j_call: TRBJ2-5; cdr3_nt: TGTGCCAGCAGCTCACCGCGGACAGGGCAAGAGACCCAGTACTTC; cdr3_aa: CASSSPRTGQETQYF
d_call: .; v_call: TRBV28; cdr3_length: 16; clone_size: many; j_call: TRBJ1-2; cdr3_nt: TGTGCCAGCAGTATCCCTAACAGGGCCCAAGGCTATGGCTACACCTTC; cdr3_aa: CASSIPNRAQGYGYTF
d_call: TRBD1; v_call: TRBV7-2; cdr3_length: 16; clone_size: many; j_call: TRBJ1-5; cdr3_nt: TGTGCCAGCAGCAACAGGGGTGGGCTTAGCAATCAGCCCCAGCATTTT; cdr3_aa: CASSNRGGLSNQPQHF
d_call: .; v_call: TRBV20-1; cdr3_length: 16; clone_size: .; j_call: TRBJ2-7; cdr3_nt: TGCAGTGCTAGAGATGGGGCTAGGACTGCCTCCTACGAGCAGTACTTC; cdr3_aa: CSARDGARTASYEQYF
d_call: TRBD2; v_call: TRBV20-1; cdr3_length: 15; clone_size: many; j_call: TRBJ2-7; cdr3_nt: TGCAGTGCTAAACCTCCCCTAGCGGGCTCCTACGAGCAGTACTTC; cdr3_aa: CSAKPPLAGSYEQYF